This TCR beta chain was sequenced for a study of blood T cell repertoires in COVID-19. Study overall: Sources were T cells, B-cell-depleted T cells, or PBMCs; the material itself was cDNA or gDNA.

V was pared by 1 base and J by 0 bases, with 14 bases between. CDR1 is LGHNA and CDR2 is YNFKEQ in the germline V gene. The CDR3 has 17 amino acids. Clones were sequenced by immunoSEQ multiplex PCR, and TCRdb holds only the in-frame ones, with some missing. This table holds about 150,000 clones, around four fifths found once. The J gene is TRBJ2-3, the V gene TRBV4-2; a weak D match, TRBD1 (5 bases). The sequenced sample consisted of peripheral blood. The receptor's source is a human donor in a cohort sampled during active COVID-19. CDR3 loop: CASSQGPDRSSTDTQYF. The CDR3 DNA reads TGTGCCAGCAGCCAAGGCCCCGACAGATCTAGCACAGATACGCAGTATTTT.